The 13 T cell receptor beta chains presented below share a single source sample, sequenced in a study of OX40 agonist ivuxolimab in advanced cancers. Produced via immunoSEQ multiplex PCR; TCRdb's table is partial and in-frame only. The sample holds around 37,000 clones, about 80% seen once. The source material was CD4+ or CD8+ T cells sorted from blood, sampled in a trial of the OX40 agonist ivuxolimab. The receptors were sampled from an adult with an advanced solid tumor such as melanoma, head and neck, liver or kidney cancer.

V is TRBV9 and J is TRBJ1-1; D may be TRBD1 (6 bases). The V and J ends lost 4 bases and 1 base respectively, with 14 bases between them. Per the germline V gene, CDR1 is SGDLS and CDR2 is YYNGEE. The CDR3 totals 15 residues. The CDR3, as DNA: TGTGCCAGCAGCTCCTGGGGGGCCCCGAACACTGAAGCTTTCTTT. This codes for CASSSWGAPNTEAFF.

This clone turned up a few times. The chain couples TRBV4-3 to TRBJ1-5; 9 bases agree with TRBD1. There are 14 residues in the CDR3. CDR1 LGHNA and CDR2 YSLEER come from the germline V gene. The V gene end was trimmed by 5 bases and the J gene end by 6 bases; junction bases not matched to a gene: 5. In DNA, the CDR3 is TGCGCCAGCAGCGCAGGGACAGGGAGTCAGCCCCAGCATTTT. It codes for CASSAGTGSQPQHF.

CDR3 region: CASSDNANTEAFF. The DNA of the CDR3 is TGTGCCAGCAGTGACAACGCAAACACTGAAGCTTTCTTT. The V call is TRBV6-4, the J call TRBJ1-1; D gene ambiguous. Germline V gene sequence: CDR1 MRHNA, CDR2 SNTAGT. The CDR3 length is 13 residues. Trimming took off 2 bases at V and 2 bases at J, with 6 bases between the two ends.

The chain joins TRBV4-2 to TRBJ2-7; 9 nucleotides align to TRBD2. Losses at the gene ends were 0 bases for V and 1 base for J; bases not matched to a gene: 4. The CDR3 covers 16 residues. Germline V gene sequence: CDR1 LGHNA, CDR2 YNFKEQ. The chain's CDR3 is CASSQDSSGDSYEQYF. The CDR3 bases are TGTGCCAGCAGCCAAGATTCTAGCGGGGATTCCTACGAGCAGTACTTC.

The chain employs TRBV4-1 and TRBJ2-7; a weak D match, TRBD2 (6 bases). Germline assignment: CDR1 MGHRA and CDR2 YSYEKL. The CDR3 loop spans 13 amino acids. V lost 5 bases and J 7 bases, leaving 15 bases between the germline ends. CDR3 nucleotide sequence: TGCGCCAGCAGCACCTTGCGCGGGGCGGAGCAGTACTTC. It translates to CASSTLRGAEQYF.

The chain employs TRBV13 and TRBJ1-2; the D gene is possibly TRBD1 (5 bases). This CDR3 region has 16 residues. Germline values: CDR1 PRHDT, CDR2 FYEKMQ (reference sequence). With 1 base removed from V and 0 bases from J, the gap between germline ends came to 12 bases. Here the CDR3 reads CASSLVGAGSNYGYTF. The DNA of the CDR3 is TGTGCCAGCAGCTTAGTTGGGGCCGGTTCTAACTATGGCTACACCTTC.

This chain links TRBV27 with TRBJ1-2; D might be TRBD1 (5 bases). CDR3 length: 13 amino acids. From germline, CDR1 is MNHEY and CDR2 SMNVEV (reference sequence). Trimming removed 5 bases at V and 8 bases at J, with 15 bases between. As DNA, the CDR3 is TGTGCCAGCAGTGGCGGGGGGGTAGTAGGCTACACCTTC. It translates to CASSGGGVVGYTF.

This clone was picked up a small number of times. The chain carries TRBV7-9 and TRBJ2-7; D uncertain. The V gene's germline CDR1 is SEHNR and CDR2 FQNEAQ (reference sequence). Between the trimmed V and J ends, which lost 5 bases and 3 bases, there was a span of 8 bases. The CDR3 runs 12 residues. The CDR3 bases are TGTGCCAGCAGCCTCGCTATCTACGAGCAGTACTTC. Its translation: CASSLAIYEQYF.

This clone came up once. The junction departs from the called germline gene at one end, perhaps through a read error. The chain is built from TRBV4-1 and TRBJ2-7, with 10 bases identical to TRBD2. The CDR3 consists of 14 residues. Germline lookup yields CDR1 MGHRA and CDR2 YSYEKL. The CDR3 spells CASSFGLAAYEQYF. The CDR3 nucleotides read TGTGCCAGCAGCTTTGGACTAGCGGCTTACGAGCAGTACTTC.

V is TRBV6-4 and J is TRBJ2-5; TRBD2 matches 12 bases. V lost 5 bases, J lost 5 bases, and 6 bases stayed unmatched. CDR1 is MRHNA, CDR2 SNTAGT, per germline. This CDR3 is 15 amino acids long. The CDR3 is CASSTTSGGGETQYF. DNA for the CDR3: TGTGCCAGCAGTACGACTAGCGGGGGAGGGGAGACCCAGTACTTC.

The CDR3 protein is CSVSTGHSGYGYTF. The CDR3 bases are TGCAGCGTGTCGACGGGCCATTCGGGATATGGCTACACCTTC. This chain uses TRBV29-1 with TRBJ1-2; D is unresolved. The CDR3 contains 14 residues. Germline lookup yields CDR1 SQVTM and CDR2 ANQGSEA. V shed 6 bases and J shed 5 bases, with 19 bases lying between them.

The rearrangement links TRBV7-9 to TRBJ2-7, with D possibly being TRBD1 or TRBD2 (5 bases each). Between the trimmed V and J ends, which lost 4 bases and 6 bases, there was a span of 10 bases. The CDR3 is made up of 12 amino acids. Germline assignment: CDR1 SEHNR and CDR2 FQNEAQ (reference sequence). The CDR3 protein is CASSSGTFEQYF. CDR3 bases: TGTGCCAGCAGCTCCGGGACCTTCGAGCAGTACTTC.

The chain recombines TRBV28 with TRBJ1-1, with TRBD1 matching over 9 bases. Germline CDR1 reads MDHEN; CDR2 reads SYDVKM. This CDR3 contains 14 residues. With V trimmed by 5 bases and J by 1 base, 2 bases remained unmatched. DNA for the CDR3: TGTGCCAGCAGTAAGGGACAGGGGAACACTGAAGCTTTCTTT. Translation: CASSKGQGNTEAFF.